The clone carrying this T cell receptor (beta chain) has only a few counts. The antigen is undetermined. Stated time point: before natalizumab initiation. The source of the sample is a study of multiple sclerosis patients with progressive multifocal leukoencephalopathy. The study, taken as a whole, reports: Findings may reflect JC virus infection or just general immunocompromise.

TCRdb keeps only in-frame clones here, not all; method: immunoSEQ multiplex PCR. The sample contains 25,000 to 35,000 clones, approximately 90% of which appear only once. The CDR3 has 13 amino acids. The germline V and J ends were trimmed by 7 bases and 1 base, with 10 bases remaining between them. CDR1 is LNHDA and CDR2 is SQIVND in the germline V gene (reference sequence). The receptor was isolated from a human donor with multiple sclerosis. This chain joins TRBV19 and TRBJ1-1, with D unclear. The sequencing input was PBMCs. CDR3 DNA sequence: TGTGCCAGTACGGACCGGAAGAACACTGAAGCTTTCTTT. Translating gives CASTDRKNTEAFF.